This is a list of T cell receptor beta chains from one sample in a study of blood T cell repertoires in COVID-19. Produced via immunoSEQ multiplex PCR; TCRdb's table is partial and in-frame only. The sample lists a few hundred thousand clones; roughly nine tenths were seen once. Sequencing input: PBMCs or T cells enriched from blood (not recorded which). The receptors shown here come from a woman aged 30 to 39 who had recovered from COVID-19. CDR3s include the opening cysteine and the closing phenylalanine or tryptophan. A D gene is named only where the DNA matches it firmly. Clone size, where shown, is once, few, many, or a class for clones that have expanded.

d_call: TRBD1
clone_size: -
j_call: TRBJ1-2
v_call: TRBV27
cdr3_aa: CASSFQGGYGYTF
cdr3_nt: TGTGCCAGCAGTTTCCAGGGGGGATATGGCTACACCTTC

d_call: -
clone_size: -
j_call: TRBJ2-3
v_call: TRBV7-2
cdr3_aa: CASSLWSGGDTQYF
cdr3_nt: TGTGCCAGCAGCTTATGGAGCGGAGGGGATACGCAGTATTTT

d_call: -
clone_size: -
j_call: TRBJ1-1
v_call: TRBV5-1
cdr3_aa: CASSSGDRANPAAFF
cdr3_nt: TGCGCCAGCAGCTCGGGAGACCGGGCCAACCCTGCAGCTTTCTTT

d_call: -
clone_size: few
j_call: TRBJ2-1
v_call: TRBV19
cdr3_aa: CASSIQYYNEQFF
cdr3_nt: TGTGCCAGTAGTATCCAGTACTACAATGAGCAGTTCTTC

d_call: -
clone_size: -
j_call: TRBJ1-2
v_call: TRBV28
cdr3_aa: CAIWGTNYGYTF
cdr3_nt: TGTGCCATCTGGGGCACAAACTATGGCTACACCTTC

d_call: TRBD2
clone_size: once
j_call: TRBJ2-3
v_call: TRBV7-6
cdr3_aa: CASSLVGRRGGPDTQYF
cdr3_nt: TGTGCCAGCAGCTTAGTGGGTCGGCGGGGGGGCCCAGATACGCAGTATTTT

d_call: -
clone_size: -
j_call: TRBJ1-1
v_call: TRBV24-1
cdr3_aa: CAAYSRGPSNTEAFF
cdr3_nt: TGTGCCGCGTACTCAAGGGGCCCCTCGAACACTGAAGCTTTCTTT

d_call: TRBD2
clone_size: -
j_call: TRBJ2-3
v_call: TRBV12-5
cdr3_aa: CASGTGTSGGTDTQYF
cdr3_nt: TGTGCTAGTGGGACCGGGACTAGCGGGGGTACAGATACGCAGTATTTT

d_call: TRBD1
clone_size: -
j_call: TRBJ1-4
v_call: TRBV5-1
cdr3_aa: CASSTGTGHEKLFF
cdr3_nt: TGCGCCAGCAGCACCGGGACAGGGCACGAAAAACTGTTTTTT

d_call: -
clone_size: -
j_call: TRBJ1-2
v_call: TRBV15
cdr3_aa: CATSTRGMSYGYTF
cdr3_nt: TGTGCCACCAGCACCCGGGGTATGAGCTATGGCTACACCTTC

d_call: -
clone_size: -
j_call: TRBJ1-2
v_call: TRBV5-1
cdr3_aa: CASSLGAGYGYTF
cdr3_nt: TGCGCCAGCAGCTTGGGGGCGGGCTATGGCTACACCTTC

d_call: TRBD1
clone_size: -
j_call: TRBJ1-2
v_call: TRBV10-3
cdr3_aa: CAISESSGQGRGYTF
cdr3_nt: TGTGCCATCAGTGAGTCGTCGGGACAGGGGAGGGGCTACACCTTC

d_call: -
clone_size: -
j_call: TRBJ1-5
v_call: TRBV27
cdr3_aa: CASSFVQGQPQHF
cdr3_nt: TGTGCCAGCAGTTTCGTGCAGGGACAGCCCCAGCATTTT

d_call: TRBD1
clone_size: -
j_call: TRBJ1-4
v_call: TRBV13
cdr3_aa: CASSLMVGTGGWSTNEKLFF
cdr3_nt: TGTGCCAGCAGCTTAATGGTGGGGACAGGGGGCTGGTCGACTAATGAAAAACTGTTTTTT

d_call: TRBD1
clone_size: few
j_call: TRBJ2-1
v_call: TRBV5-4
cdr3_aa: CASSLRLGQGNNEQFF
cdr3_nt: TGTGCCAGCAGCTTAAGGCTGGGACAGGGGAACAATGAGCAGTTCTTC

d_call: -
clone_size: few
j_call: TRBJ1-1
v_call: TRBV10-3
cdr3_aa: CAISVGLQNTEAFF
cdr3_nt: TGTGCCATCAGTGTGGGGCTCCAGAACACTGAAGCTTTCTTT

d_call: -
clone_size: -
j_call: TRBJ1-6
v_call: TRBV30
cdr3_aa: CAWSGQGNSPLHF
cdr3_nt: TGTGCCTGGAGTGGGCAGGGGAATTCACCCCTCCACTTT

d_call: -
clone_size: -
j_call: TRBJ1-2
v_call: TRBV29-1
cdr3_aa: CSVEGNRVSRDGYTF
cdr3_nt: TGCAGCGTTGAAGGGAACAGGGTTAGTAGGGATGGCTACACCTTC

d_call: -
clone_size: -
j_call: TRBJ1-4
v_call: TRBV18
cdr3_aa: CASSPGPSPTEKLFF
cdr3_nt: TGTGCCAGCTCACCGGGCCCCAGCCCCACTGAAAAACTGTTTTTT

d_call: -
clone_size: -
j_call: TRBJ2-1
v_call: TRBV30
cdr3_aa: CAWSGRGFSYNEQFF
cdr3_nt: TGTGCCTGGAGTGGGCGCGGATTCTCCTACAATGAGCAGTTCTTC

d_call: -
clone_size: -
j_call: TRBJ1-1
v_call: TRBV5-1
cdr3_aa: CASSPGTEAFF
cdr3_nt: TGCGCCAGCAGCCCAGGTACTGAAGCTTTCTTT

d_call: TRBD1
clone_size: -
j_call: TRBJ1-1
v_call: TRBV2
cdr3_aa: CASSEALQGILNTEAFF
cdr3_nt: TGTGCCAGCAGTGAAGCGCTACAGGGGATCTTGAACACTGAAGCTTTCTTT

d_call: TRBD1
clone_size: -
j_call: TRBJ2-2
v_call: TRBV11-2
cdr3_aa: CASSSTGVLAGELFF
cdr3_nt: TGTGCCAGCAGCTCCACAGGGGTTCTCGCCGGGGAGCTGTTTTTT

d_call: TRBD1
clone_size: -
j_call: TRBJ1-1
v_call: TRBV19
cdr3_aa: CASSPGQRLLWGAFF
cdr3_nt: TGTGCCAGTAGCCCGGGACAGAGACTACTTTGGGGAGCTTTCTTT

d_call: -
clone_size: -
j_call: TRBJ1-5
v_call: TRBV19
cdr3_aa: CASSMVIGQPQHF
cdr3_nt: TGTGCCAGTAGTATGGTGATTGGCCAGCCCCAGCATTTT

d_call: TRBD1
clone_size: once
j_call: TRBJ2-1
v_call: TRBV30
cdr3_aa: CAWNRGRDEQFF
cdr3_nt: TGTGCCTGGAACAGGGGGCGCGATGAGCAGTTCTTC

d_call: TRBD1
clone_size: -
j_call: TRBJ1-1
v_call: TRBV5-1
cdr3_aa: CASSFGQGFEAFF
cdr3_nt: TGCGCCAGCAGCTTTGGACAGGGCTTTGAAGCTTTCTTT

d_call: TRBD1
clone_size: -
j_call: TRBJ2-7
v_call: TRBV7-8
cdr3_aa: CASSFDRAYEQYF
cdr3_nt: TGTGCCAGCAGCTTCGACAGGGCCTACGAGCAGTACTTC

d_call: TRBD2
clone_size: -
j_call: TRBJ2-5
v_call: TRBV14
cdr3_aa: CASSPREGQETQYF
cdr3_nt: TGTGCCAGCAGCCCTAGGGAGGGGCAAGAGACCCAGTACTTC

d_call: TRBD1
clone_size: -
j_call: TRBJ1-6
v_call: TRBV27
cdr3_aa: CASSRGGTGGSPLHF
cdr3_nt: TGTGCCAGCAGTCGGGGAGGGACAGGGGGTTCACCCCTCCACTTT

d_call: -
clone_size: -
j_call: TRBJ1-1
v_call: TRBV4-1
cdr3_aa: CASSLVETANTEAFF
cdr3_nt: TGCGCCAGCAGCCTCGTGGAGACAGCGAACACTGAAGCTTTCTTT

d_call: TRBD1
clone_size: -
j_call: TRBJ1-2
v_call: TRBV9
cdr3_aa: CASSVEDRGSYGYTF
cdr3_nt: TGTGCCAGCAGCGTAGAGGACAGGGGCTCTTATGGCTACACCTTC

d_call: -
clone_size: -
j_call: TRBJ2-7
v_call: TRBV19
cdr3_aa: CASSTRGGSSYEQYF
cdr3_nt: TGTGCCAGTAGTACCAGGGGAGGGAGCTCCTACGAGCAGTACTTC

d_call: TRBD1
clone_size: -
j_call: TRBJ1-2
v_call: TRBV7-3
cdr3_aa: CASSPGTGETYGYTF
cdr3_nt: TGTGCCAGCAGCCCCGGGACAGGGGAAACTTATGGCTACACCTTC

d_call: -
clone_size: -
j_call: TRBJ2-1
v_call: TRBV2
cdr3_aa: CASSETGVRPEQFF
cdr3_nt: TGTGCCAGCAGTGAAACGGGGGTCCGCCCGGAGCAGTTCTTC

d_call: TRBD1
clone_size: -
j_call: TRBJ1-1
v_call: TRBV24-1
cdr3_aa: CATSAGQGDTEAFF
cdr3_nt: TGTGCCACCAGCGCCGGACAGGGGGACACTGAAGCTTTCTTT

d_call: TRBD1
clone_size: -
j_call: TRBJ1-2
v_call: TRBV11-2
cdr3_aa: CASSPRPQGNLGGYTF
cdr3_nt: TGTGCCAGCAGCCCGAGGCCACAGGGGAACTTAGGTGGCTACACCTTC

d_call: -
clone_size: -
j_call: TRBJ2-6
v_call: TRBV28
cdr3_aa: CASSIMSQGIGANVLTF
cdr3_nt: TGTGCCAGCAGCATCATGTCACAGGGAATTGGGGCCAACGTCCTGACTTTC

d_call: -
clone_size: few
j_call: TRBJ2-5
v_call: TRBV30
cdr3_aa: CAWSDLLRRGKETQYF
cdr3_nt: TGTGCCTGGAGTGACCTCTTGAGACGGGGGAAAGAGACCCAGTACTTC

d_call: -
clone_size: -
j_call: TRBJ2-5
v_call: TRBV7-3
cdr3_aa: CASSRTVQETQYF
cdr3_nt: TGTGCCAGCAGCCGGACAGTCCAAGAGACCCAGTACTTC

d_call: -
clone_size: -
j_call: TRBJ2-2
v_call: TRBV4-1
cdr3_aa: CASSPRDTNTGELFF
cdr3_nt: TGCGCCAGCAGCCCCCGGGACACAAACACCGGGGAGCTGTTTTTT

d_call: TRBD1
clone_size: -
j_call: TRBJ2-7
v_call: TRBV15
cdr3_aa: CATSAAGTASPYEQYF
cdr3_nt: TGTGCCACCAGCGCCGCCGGGACAGCCAGTCCCTACGAGCAGTACTTC

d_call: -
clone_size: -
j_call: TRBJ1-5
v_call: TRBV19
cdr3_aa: CASSSDWAMPQHF
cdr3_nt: TGTGCCAGTAGTTCGGACTGGGCAATGCCCCAGCATTTT

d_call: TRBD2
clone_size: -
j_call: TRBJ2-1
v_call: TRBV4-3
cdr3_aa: CASSRSHVGESGGASYNEQFF
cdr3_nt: TGCGCCAGCAGCCGAAGCCACGTAGGGGAAAGCGGGGGGGCCTCCTACAATGAGCAGTTCTTC

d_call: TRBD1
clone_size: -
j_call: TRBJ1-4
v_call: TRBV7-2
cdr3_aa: CASSPHRDRGGEKLFF
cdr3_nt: TGTGCCAGCAGCCCCCATCGGGACAGGGGAGGGGAAAAACTGTTTTTT

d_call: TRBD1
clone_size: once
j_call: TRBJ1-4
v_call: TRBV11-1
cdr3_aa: CASSQQGQGFSEKLFF
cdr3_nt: TGTGCCAGCAGCCAACAAGGACAGGGCTTCAGTGAAAAACTGTTTTTT

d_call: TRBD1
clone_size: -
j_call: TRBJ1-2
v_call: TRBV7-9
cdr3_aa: CASSPLGTVNGYTF
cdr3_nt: TGTGCCAGCAGCCCACTCGGGACAGTGAATGGCTACACCTTC

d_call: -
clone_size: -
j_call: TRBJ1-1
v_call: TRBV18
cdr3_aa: CASSIVENTEAFF
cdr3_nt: TGTGCCAGCTCAATAGTCGAGAACACTGAAGCTTTCTTT

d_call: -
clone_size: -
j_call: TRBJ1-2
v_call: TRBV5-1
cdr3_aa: CASSLEARANYGYTF
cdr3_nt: TGCGCCAGCAGCTTGGAGGCCAGGGCAAACTATGGCTACACCTTC